The 23 T cell receptor beta chains in this list originate from one sample, sequenced in a study of lymphopenia after photon versus proton radiotherapy. Sequencing used immunoSEQ multiplex PCR; TCRdb keeps in-frame clones, though not all of them. The data contain tens of thousands of clones, about nine tenths of them singletons. Sequencing used peripheral blood, obtained from a patient treated with photon-based radiotherapy. The receptors here all came from a woman aged 70-85 years with pancreatic cancer.

DNA of the CDR3: TGTGCCAGCAGCCCGGGGTCGGCGGGAGGCACAGATACGCAGTATTTT. Translated: CASSPGSAGGTDTQYF. The chain combines TRBV5-4 with TRBJ2-3, with 7 bases matching TRBD2. This CDR3 is built from 16 residues. Germline CDR1 and CDR2: SGHNT and YYREEE (reference sequence). V lost 4 bases, J lost 1 base, and 9 bases stayed unmatched. Based on the CDR3 plus reference TRBV5-4 and TRBJ2-3, the full variable domain is ETGVTQSPTHLIKTRGQQVTLRCSSQSGHNTVSWYQQALGQGPQFIFQYYREEENGRGNFPPRFSGLQFPNYSSELNVNALELDDSALYLCASSPGSAGGTDTQYFGPGTRLTVL.

The chain employs TRBV7-8 and TRBJ2-7, with a tentative D call TRBD2 (6 bases). The V end lost 5 bases, the J end lost 7 bases, and 15 bases lay between the germline ends. Per germline, CDR1 SGHVS and CDR2 FQNEAQ. The CDR3 runs 13 residues. The CDR3 here is CASSLSREREQYF. As DNA, the CDR3 is TGTGCCAGCAGCCTCTCACGGGAGAGAGAGCAGTACTTC.

The chain couples TRBV18 to TRBJ2-2, with D possibly being TRBD1 or TRBD2 (5 bases each). Germline values: CDR1 KGHSH, CDR2 LQKENI. This CDR3 spans 15 amino acids. Trimming removed 3 bases at V and 8 bases at J, with 16 bases between. The CDR3 loop is CASSPGRSLSGELFF. DNA for the CDR3: TGTGCCAGCTCACCGGGACGATCACTCTCTGGGGAGCTGTTTTTT.

This sequence joins TRBV7-8 and TRBJ2-5; D gene uncertain. V shed 1 base and J shed 5 bases, with 8 bases lying between them. This CDR3 contains 13 residues. The germline V gene has CDR1 SGHVS and CDR2 FQNEAQ. Here the CDR3 reads CASSLGGGETQYF. In DNA form, the CDR3 reads TGTGCCAGCAGCTTAGGGGGTGGGGAGACCCAGTACTTC. Variable domain in full (rest from reference TRBV7-8 and TRBJ2-5): GAGVSQSPRYKVAKRGQDVALRCDPISGHVSLFWYQQALGQGPEFLTYFQNEAQLDKSGLPSDRFFAERPEGSVSTLKIQRTQQEDSAVYLCASSLGGGETQYFGPGTRLLVL.

This sequence joins TRBV19 and TRBJ2-7, with TRBD2 matching 9 bases. Looked up from germline, CDR1 is LNHDA and CDR2 is SQIVND (reference sequence). The CDR3 has 15 residues. Unmatched junction bases numbered 9, after V lost 3 bases and J lost 6 bases. In DNA, the CDR3 is TGTGCCAGTAGTATGGCTAGCGGGGTCGGTCGCGAGCAGTACTTC. Protein sequence: CASSMASGVGREQYF.

The chain links TRBV28 to TRBJ2-1; 10 nucleotides agree with TRBD2. Germline CDR1 MDHEN, CDR2 SYDVKM. CDR3 size: 15 residues. Unmatched junction bases numbered 1, after V lost 4 bases and J lost 1 base. The CDR3 region has the DNA TGTGCCAGCAGTTCAGCGGGAGGGTCCTACAATGAGCAGTTCTTC. Encoded protein: CASSSAGGSYNEQFF.

The chain uses TRBV2 and TRBJ1-4; perhaps TRBD1 as D (5 bases). The CDR3 runs to 14 residues. Germline V CDR1 and CDR2: SNHLY, FYNNEI. Trimming removed 4 bases from V and 7 bases from J, with 13 bases in between. In nucleotides, the CDR3 is TGTGCCAGCAGTGCGGAGGGGAAAGGTGAAAAACTGTTTTTT. This encodes CASSAEGKGEKLFF.

The V and J genes are TRBV4-3 and TRBJ2-1; D is uncertain. Germline CDR1 reads LGHNA; CDR2 reads YSLEER. The V gene lost 0 bases and the J gene lost 6 bases, with 12 bases spanning the gap. The CDR3 has 15 residues. CDR3 in DNA: TGCGCCAGCAGCCAAGATAGGACCAAACCCAATGAGCAGTTCTTC. Its protein is CASSQDRTKPNEQFF.

This clone occurred once. The chain is built from TRBV7-3 and TRBJ2-2; possibly TRBD2 for D (5 bases). V was clipped by 6 bases and J by 5 bases, with 7 bases between them. CDR3 length: 12 residues. The germline CDR1 and CDR2 sequences are SGHTA and FQGTGA. CDR3 amino acids: CASSRETGELFF. The CDR3 bases are TGTGCCAGCAGTCGGGAAACCGGGGAGCTGTTTTTT.

DNA for the CDR3: TGTGCCAGCTCACAAATCCCCGGGACAGGGGAAAACGAGCAGTACTTC. As protein: CASSQIPGTGENEQYF. The chain combines TRBV18 with TRBJ2-7; 10 bases agree with TRBD1. The junction had 11 bases not matched to a gene; V was cut back by 4 bases and J by 5 bases. Germline lookup yields CDR1 KGHSH and CDR2 LQKENI. The CDR3 runs 16 residues.

V gene TRBV19 combines with J gene TRBJ2-2; D not resolved. The germline gives CDR1 LNHDA, CDR2 SQIVND (reference sequence). The V gene lost 3 bases and the J gene lost 6 bases, with 17 bases spanning the gap. The CDR3 extends over 16 amino acids. Here the CDR3 reads CASSMQAPPFPGELFF. For the CDR3, the DNA is TGTGCCAGTAGTATGCAGGCCCCACCGTTTCCCGGGGAGCTGTTTTTT.

The CDR3 sequence is CASSTRQHSQETQYF. CDR3 DNA: TGTGCCAGCAGCACCCGACAGCACAGCCAAGAGACCCAGTACTTC. V usage is TRBV13 and J usage is TRBJ2-5, with D perhaps matching TRBD1 (5 bases). Germline V CDR1 and CDR2: PRHDT, FYEKMQ (reference sequence). Trimming stripped 5 bases from V and 1 base from J, with 14 bases between. The CDR3 is made up of 15 amino acids.

The CDR3 protein is CASSFNPNYGYTF. CDR3 nucleotides: TGTGCCAGCAGTTTTAACCCTAACTATGGCTACACCTTC. This rearrangement joins TRBV27 to TRBJ1-2; D gene unclear. V was clipped by 3 bases and J by 0 bases, with 5 bases between them. This CDR3 has 13 residues. Germline CDR1 is MNHEY and CDR2 is SMNVEV (reference sequence).

This chain joins TRBV11-3 and TRBJ2-3; D unresolved. Trimming stripped 3 bases from V and 0 bases from J, with 4 bases between. The CDR3 consists of 13 residues. Germline CDR1 reads SGHNT; CDR2 reads YENEEA. The CDR3 DNA follows: TGTGCCAGCAGCTTCGACAGCACAGATACGCAGTATTTT. As protein: CASSFDSTDTQYF.

CDR3 loop: CASSLWPPNQPQHF. DNA for the CDR3: TGTGCCAGCAGCTTGTGGCCACCCAATCAGCCCCAGCATTTT. The chain joins TRBV5-6 to TRBJ1-5; D is ambiguous. Trimming cost V 1 base and J 3 bases, with 8 bases left between them. The CDR3 extends over 14 amino acids. The germline V gene encodes CDR1 SGHDT and CDR2 YYEEEE.

The chain links TRBV21-1 to TRBJ2-1; TRBD1 is the table's D call, not checked against the DNA. TRBV21-1 is recorded as a pseudogene. This CDR3 is 17 amino acids long. CDR3: CASSKKFRQVLYNEQFF. The CDR3 DNA reads TGTGCCAGCAGCAAAAAGTTTAGACAGGTTCTTTACAATGAGCAGTTCTTC.

The V call is TRBV28, the J call TRBJ2-3, with D possibly being TRBD1 or TRBD2 (5 bases each). This CDR3 spans 12 amino acids. Deletions cut 2 bases from V and 7 bases from J, with 7 bases between. Germline V lookup: CDR1 MDHEN, CDR2 SYDVKM. CDR3 region: CASSLGGYTQYF. Here the CDR3 DNA reads TGTGCCAGCAGTTTAGGGGGTTATACGCAGTATTTT.

V usage is TRBV7-2 and J usage is TRBJ2-7; possibly TRBD1 for D (6 bases). The CDR3 is 14 residues long. Looked up from germline, CDR1 is SGHTA and CDR2 is FQGNSA. Trimming shortened V by 5 bases and J by 6 bases, and 17 bases separated the two germline ends. In DNA, the CDR3 is TGTGCCAGCAGCCGTGGGGGAAGAGGGGGCGAGCAGTACTTC. Its protein is CASSRGGRGGEQYF.

The rearrangement joins TRBV9 to TRBJ2-7; tentatively, D is TRBD1 (6 bases). Per germline, CDR1 SGDLS and CDR2 YYNGEE. The CDR3 totals 15 residues. Trimming cost V 0 bases and J 4 bases, with 14 bases left between them. Here the CDR3 reads CASSVGDIKHYEQYF. CDR3 bases: TGTGCCAGCAGCGTAGGGGACATTAAGCATTACGAGCAGTACTTC.

This chain uses TRBV14 with TRBJ1-4; a weak D match, TRBD1 (5 bases). The CDR3 is made up of 17 amino acids. Per the germline V gene, CDR1 is SGHDN and CDR2 is FVKESK. The germline V and J ends were trimmed by 3 bases and 0 bases, with 14 bases remaining between them. This CDR3 reads CASSQPGGYATNEKLFF. The DNA for the CDR3 is TGTGCCAGCAGCCAGCCGGGGGGTTATGCAACTAATGAAAAACTGTTTTTT.

The rearrangement joins TRBV6-5 to TRBJ1-6, with TRBD1 as a possible D gene (5 bases). The CDR3 has 15 amino acids. Germline loops: CDR1 MNHEY, CDR2 SVGAGI. V was trimmed by 0 bases and J by 10 bases, leaving 13 bases between them. The CDR3 reads CASSYSTGERSPLHF. In DNA, the CDR3 is TGTGCCAGCAGTTACTCGACGGGGGAAAGATCACCCCTCCACTTT.

The chain combines TRBV6-5 with TRBJ1-2; perhaps TRBD1 as D (6 bases). Germline V gives CDR1 MNHEY, CDR2 SVGAGI. Trimming removed 7 bases from V and 5 bases from J, with 17 bases in between. CDR3 size: 14 residues. The CDR3 spells CASTSSRGKYGYTF. CDR3 DNA sequence: TGTGCCAGCACCTCGTCCAGGGGAAAATATGGCTACACCTTC.

The chain uses TRBV6-1 and TRBJ1-1; 9 nucleotides agree with TRBD1. Germline assignment: CDR1 MNHNS and CDR2 SASEGT. V lost 6 bases to trimming and J lost 6 bases; unmatched junction nucleotides: 8. The CDR3 is 14 amino acids. CDR3 in amino acids: CASREQGAGAEAFF. The DNA for the CDR3 is TGTGCCAGCAGAGAACAGGGGGCCGGCGCTGAAGCTTTCTTT.